The 2 T cell receptor beta chains in this list originate from one sample, sequenced in a study of blood T cell repertoires in COVID-19. Profiling relied on immunoSEQ multiplex PCR, and the TCRdb table lists in-frame clones only, not all of them. The table lists about 480,000 clones, approximately 91% of them singletons. Sequenced sample: peripheral blood. These receptors came from a woman between 50 and 59 years old with COVID-19, enrolled during active disease.

The CDR3 is CASSLTRTDNNEQFF. In DNA form, the CDR3 reads TGTGCCAGCAGCTTAACGAGGACGGACAACAATGAGCAGTTCTTC. The rearrangement uses TRBV11-2 and TRBJ2-1; perhaps TRBD1 as D (5 bases). V was shortened by 2 bases and J by 5 bases, with 13 bases between the two germline ends. The V gene's germline CDR1 is SGHAT and CDR2 FQNNGV. CDR3 length equals 15 residues.

As concerns this clone: One end of the junction fails to match germline, which may point to a read error. The rearrangement joins TRBV6-1 to TRBJ1-3; TRBD1 agrees at 7 bases. The V gene's germline CDR1 is MNHNS and CDR2 SASEGT. The CDR3 consists of 11 residues. The CDR3 DNA sequence: TGTGCCAGCAGTGAATGGTCCGGGACAGCCTTT. Protein product: CASSEWSGTAF.